This paragraph reports one T cell receptor beta chain. This entry comes from a study of CD8+ T cells in alopecia areata. Extraction of RNA preceded its reverse transcription into cDNA, which served as the sequencing template. Clones were read by immunoSEQ multiplex PCR, and TCRdb kept only the in-frame ones, dropping some. Of some 120,000 clones listed, 58% are singletons. Trimming left V 5 bases short and J 4 bases short, with 8 bases between. CDR3 length: 12 residues. From germline, CDR1 is LNHNV and CDR2 YYDKDF (reference sequence). This specimen was CD4+ T cells sorted from blood, taken at week 0. The source of this sequence is a human donor with alopecia areata. The chain has TRBV15 and TRBJ2-5; D possibly matches TRBD1 or TRBD2 (6 bases each). The CDR3 nucleotides are TGTGCCACCAGCGGGGGGCTAGAGACCCAGTACTTC. Protein: CATSGGLETQYF.